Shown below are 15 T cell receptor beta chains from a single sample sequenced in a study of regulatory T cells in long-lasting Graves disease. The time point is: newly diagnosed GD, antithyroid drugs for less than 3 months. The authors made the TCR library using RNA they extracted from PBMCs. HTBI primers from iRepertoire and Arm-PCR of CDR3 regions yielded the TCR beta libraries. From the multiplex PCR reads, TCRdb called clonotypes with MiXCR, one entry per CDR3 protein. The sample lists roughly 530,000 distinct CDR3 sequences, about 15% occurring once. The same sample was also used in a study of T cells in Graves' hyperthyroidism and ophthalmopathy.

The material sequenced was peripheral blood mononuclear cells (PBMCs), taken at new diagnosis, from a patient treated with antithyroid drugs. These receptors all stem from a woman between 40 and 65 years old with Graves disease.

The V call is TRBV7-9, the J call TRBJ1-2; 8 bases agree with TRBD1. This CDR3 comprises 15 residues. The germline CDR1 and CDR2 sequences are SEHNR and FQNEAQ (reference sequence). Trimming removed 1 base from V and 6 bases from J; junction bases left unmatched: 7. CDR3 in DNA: TGTGCCAGCAGCTTAGAGGGGACAGGATACGATGGCTACACCTTC. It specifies CASSLEGTGYDGYTF. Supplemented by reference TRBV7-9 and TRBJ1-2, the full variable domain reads DTGVSQNPRHKITKRGQNVTFRCDPISEHNRLYWYRQTLGQGPEFLTYFQNEAQLEKSRLLSDRFSAERPKGSFSTLEIQRTEQGDSAMYLCASSLEGTGYDGYTFGSGTRLTVV.

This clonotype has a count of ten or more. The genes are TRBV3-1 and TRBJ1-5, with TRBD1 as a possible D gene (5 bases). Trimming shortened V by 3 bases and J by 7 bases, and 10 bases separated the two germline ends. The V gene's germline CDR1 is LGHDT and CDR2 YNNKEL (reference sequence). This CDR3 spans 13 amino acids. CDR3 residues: CASSQSGWQPQHF. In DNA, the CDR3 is TGTGCCAGCAGCCAGTCAGGGTGGCAGCCCCAGCATTTT. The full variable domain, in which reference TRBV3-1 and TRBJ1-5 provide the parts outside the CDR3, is DTAVSQTPKYLVTQMGNDKSIKCEQNLGHDTMYWYKQDSKKFLKIMFSYNNKELIINETVPNRFSPKSPDKAHLNLHINSLELGDSAVYFCASSQSGWQPQHFGDGTRLSIL.

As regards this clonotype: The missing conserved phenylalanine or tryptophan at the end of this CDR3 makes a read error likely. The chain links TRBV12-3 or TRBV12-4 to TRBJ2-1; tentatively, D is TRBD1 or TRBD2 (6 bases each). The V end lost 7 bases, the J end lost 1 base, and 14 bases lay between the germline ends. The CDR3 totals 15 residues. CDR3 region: CASTPGGFSYNEQFS. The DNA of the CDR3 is TGTGCCAGCACCCCCGGGGGCTTTTCCTACAATGAGCAGTTCTCC.

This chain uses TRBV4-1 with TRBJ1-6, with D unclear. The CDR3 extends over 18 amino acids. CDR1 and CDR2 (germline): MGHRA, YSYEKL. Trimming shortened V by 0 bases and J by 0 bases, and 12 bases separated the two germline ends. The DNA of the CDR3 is TGCGCCAGCAGCCAAGAGCTCGGGATTAGCTCCTATAATTCACCCCTCCACTTT. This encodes CASSQELGISSYNSPLHF.

CDR3 sequence: CASSLAVVGAEAFF. The CDR3 coding sequence is TGTGCCAGCAGCTTAGCGGTCGTTGGCGCTGAAGCTTTCTTT. V and J are TRBV7-8 and TRBJ1-1; unclear D gene. The CDR3 is 14 amino acids. Germline-derived CDR1 and CDR2 are SGHVS and FQNEAQ. With 0 bases removed from V and 6 bases from J, the gap between germline ends came to 11 bases.

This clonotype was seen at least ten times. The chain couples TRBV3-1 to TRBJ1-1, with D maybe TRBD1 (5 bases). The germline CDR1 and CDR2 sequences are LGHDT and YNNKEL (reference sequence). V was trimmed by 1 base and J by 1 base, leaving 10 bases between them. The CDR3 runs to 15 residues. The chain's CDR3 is CASSQVSGANTEAFF. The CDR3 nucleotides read TGTGCCAGCAGCCAAGTGAGCGGGGCGAACACTGAAGCTTTCTTT.

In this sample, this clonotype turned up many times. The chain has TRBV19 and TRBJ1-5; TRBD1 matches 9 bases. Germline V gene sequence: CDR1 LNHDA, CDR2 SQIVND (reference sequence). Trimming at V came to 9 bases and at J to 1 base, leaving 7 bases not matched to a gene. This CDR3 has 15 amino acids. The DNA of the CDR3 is TGTGCCAGCAGCATCGGGACAGGGAGCAATCAGCCCCAGCATTTT. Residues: CASSIGTGSNQPQHF.

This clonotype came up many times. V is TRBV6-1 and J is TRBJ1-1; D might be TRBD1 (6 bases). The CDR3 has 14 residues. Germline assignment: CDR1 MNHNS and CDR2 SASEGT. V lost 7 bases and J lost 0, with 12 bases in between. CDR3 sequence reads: CASTVQGMNTEAFF. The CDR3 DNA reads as TGTGCCAGCACCGTACAGGGAATGAACACTGAAGCTTTCTTT.

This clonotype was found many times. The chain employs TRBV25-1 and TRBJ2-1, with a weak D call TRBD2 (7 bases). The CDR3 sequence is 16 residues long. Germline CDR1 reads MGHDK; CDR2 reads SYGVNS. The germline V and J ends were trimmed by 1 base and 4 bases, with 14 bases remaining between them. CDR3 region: CASSESGGGAYNEQFF. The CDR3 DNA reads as TGTGCCAGCAGTGAATCCGGAGGGGGGGCATACAATGAGCAGTTCTTC. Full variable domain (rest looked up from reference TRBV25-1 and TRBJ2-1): EADIYQTPRYLVIGTGKKITLECSQTMGHDKMYWYQQDPGMELHLIHYSYGVNSTEKGDLSSESTVSRIRTEHFPLTLESARPSHTSQYLCASSESGGGAYNEQFFGPGTRLTVL.

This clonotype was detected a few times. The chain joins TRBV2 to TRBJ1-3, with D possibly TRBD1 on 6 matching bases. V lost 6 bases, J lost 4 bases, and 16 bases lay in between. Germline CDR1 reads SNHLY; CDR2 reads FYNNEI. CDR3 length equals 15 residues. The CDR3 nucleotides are TGTGCCAGCAGCCAGGGGCCGGCTGGGGGAAACACCATATATTTT. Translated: CASSQGPAGGNTIYF. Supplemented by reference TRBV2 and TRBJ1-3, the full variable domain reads EPEVTQTPSHQVTQMGQEVILRCVPISNHLYFYWYRQILGQKVEFLVSFYNNEISEKSEIFDDQFSVERPDGSNFTLKIRSTKLEDSAMYFCASSQGPAGGNTIYFGEGSWLTVV.

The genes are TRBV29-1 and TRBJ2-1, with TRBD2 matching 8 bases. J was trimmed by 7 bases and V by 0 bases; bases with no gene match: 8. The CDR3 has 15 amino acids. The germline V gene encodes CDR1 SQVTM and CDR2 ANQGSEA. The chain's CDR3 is CSVEEASGSRNEQFF. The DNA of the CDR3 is TGCAGCGTTGAAGAGGCTAGCGGGTCCAGAAATGAGCAGTTCTTC.

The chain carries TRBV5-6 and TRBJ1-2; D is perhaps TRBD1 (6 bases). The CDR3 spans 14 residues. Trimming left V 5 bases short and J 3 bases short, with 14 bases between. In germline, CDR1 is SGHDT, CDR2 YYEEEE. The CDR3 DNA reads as TGTGCCAGCAGTGCTGATCCAGGGGACTATGGCTACACCTTC. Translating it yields CASSADPGDYGYTF.

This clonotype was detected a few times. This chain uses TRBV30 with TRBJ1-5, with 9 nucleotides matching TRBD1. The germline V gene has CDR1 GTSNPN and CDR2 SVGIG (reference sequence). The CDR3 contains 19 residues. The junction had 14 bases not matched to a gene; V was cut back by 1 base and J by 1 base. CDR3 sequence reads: CAWSGIPGTGRLSNQPQHF. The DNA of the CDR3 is TGTGCCTGGAGTGGGATCCCCGGGACAGGGAGATTAAGCAATCAGCCCCAGCATTTT.

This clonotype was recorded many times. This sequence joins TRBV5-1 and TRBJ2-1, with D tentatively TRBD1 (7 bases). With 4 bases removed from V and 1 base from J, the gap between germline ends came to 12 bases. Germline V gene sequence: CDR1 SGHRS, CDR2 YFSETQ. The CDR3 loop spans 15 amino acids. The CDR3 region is CASSAQGGSYNEQFF. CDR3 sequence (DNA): TGCGCCAGCAGCGCCCAGGGGGGTTCCTACAATGAGCAGTTCTTC.

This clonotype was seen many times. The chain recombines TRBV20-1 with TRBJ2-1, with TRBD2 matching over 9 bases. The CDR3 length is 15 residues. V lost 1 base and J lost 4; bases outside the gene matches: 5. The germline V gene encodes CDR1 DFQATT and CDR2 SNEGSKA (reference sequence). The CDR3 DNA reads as TGCAGTGCTAGAGGAATCGCGGGGGGGTACAATGAGCAGTTCTTC. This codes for CSARGIAGGYNEQFF.